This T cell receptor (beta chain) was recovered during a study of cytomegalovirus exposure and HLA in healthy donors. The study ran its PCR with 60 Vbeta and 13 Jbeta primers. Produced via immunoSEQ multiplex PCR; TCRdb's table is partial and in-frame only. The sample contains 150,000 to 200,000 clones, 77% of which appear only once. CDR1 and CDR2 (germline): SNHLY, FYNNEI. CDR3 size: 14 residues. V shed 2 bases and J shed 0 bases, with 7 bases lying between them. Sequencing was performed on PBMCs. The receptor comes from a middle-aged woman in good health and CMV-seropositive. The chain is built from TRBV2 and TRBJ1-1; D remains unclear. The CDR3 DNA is TGTGCCAGCAGTGAATTAGCGGTGAACACTGAAGCTTTCTTT. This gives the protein CASSELAVNTEAFF.